These 10 T cell receptor beta chains originate from one sample sequenced in a study of spatial heterogeneity in lung cancer. TCRdb independently ran MiXCR on the 5' RACE reads; one entry per CDR3 protein. The table records more than 20,000 distinct CDR3 sequences, 9.5% to 15% of them present only once. The time point here: sample taken at primary tumor resection. Tumor, nontumor lung or frozen PBMC supplied whole RNA that was sequenced unsorted. The sample was PBMCs, taken at surgery. The receptors derive from a female donor with early-stage non-small cell lung cancer.

Concerning this clonotype: A much bigger clone sits one base away, suggesting this may be a read error. The chain recombines TRBV28 with TRBJ2-5; D is undetermined. Per germline, CDR1 MDHEN and CDR2 SYDVKM. This CDR3 spans 16 amino acids. The CDR3 region has the DNA TGTGCCACCAGTTCCTCGGTCAGGCCAGTCCAAGAGACCCAGTACTTC. As protein: CATSSSVRPVQETQYF. The full variable domain, with the rest looked up from reference TRBV28 and TRBJ2-5, is DVKVTQSSRYLVKRTGEKVFLECVQDMDHENMFWYRQDPGLGLRLIYFSYDVKMKEKGDIPEGYSVSREKKERFSLILESASTNQTSMYLCATSSSVRPVQETQYFGPGTRLLVL.

This clonotype appeared many times. The chain couples TRBV19 to TRBJ2-2; 7 bases agree with TRBD2. Trimming took 5 bases from V and 0 from J; bases not matched to a gene: 6. The CDR3 covers 16 residues. CDR1 is LNHDA, CDR2 SQIVND, per germline (reference sequence). The CDR3 nucleotides are TGTGCCAGTAGTCTAGCGGTGGCCGCGAACACCGGGGAGCTGTTTTTT. Translating it yields CASSLAVAANTGELFF.

This clonotype was counted at least ten times. The CDR3 reads CSARYNPGLAGGPEQYV. The CDR3 bases are TGCAGTGCTAGGTACAACCCGGGACTAGCGGGGGGGCCCGAGCAGTACGTC. The chain recombines TRBV20-1 with TRBJ2-7; 16 bases map to TRBD2. V shed 3 bases and J 6 bases; nucleotides not matched to a gene: 11. The CDR3 is 17 residues long. Germline V gene lookup returns CDR1 DFQATT and CDR2 SNEGSKA (reference sequence).

Worth noting for this clonotype: A much larger clone lies a single base off, so this may be a read error. The rearrangement links TRBV4-1 to TRBJ2-7; tentative D call: TRBD1 (5 bases). V was cut by 0 bases and J by 3 bases, with 12 bases left in between. The CDR3 spans 15 residues. Per the germline V gene, CDR1 is MGHRA and CDR2 is YSYEKL. CDR3 DNA sequence: TGCGCCAGCAGCCAAGAGGTAGGACAACACTACGAGCAGTACTTC. It encodes CASSQEVGQHYEQYF.

There are many counts of this clonotype. The CDR3 DNA is TGTGCCAGCAACCTTATGACCGTCTCTCGCCATGAGCAGTTCTTC. Its protein is CASNLMTVSRHEQFF. V usage is TRBV7-2 and J usage is TRBJ2-1; D is unclear. V was pared by 7 bases and J by 8 bases, with 21 bases between. Per the germline V gene, CDR1 is SGHTA and CDR2 is FQGNSA. The CDR3 loop spans 15 amino acids.

This clonotype has at least ten counts. V usage is TRBV20-1 and J usage is TRBJ2-3, with TRBD1 identical over 7 bases. CDR3 length: 16 amino acids. The germline V gene encodes CDR1 DFQATT and CDR2 SNEGSKA (reference sequence). CDR3 residues: CSGKAVMTGRRDTQYF. The CDR3 bases are TGCAGCGGAAAAGCCGTCATGACAGGGCGGAGAGATACGCAGTATTTT.

This clonotype occurred many times. The chain joins TRBV20-1 to TRBJ2-2; 8 bases agree with TRBD1. Trimming cost V 4 bases and J 4 bases; bases outside gene matches: 5. The CDR3 runs to 14 residues. The germline gives CDR1 DFQATT, CDR2 SNEGSKA (reference sequence). The CDR3 DNA reads TGCAGTGCTATCCGACAGGGGAGCACCGGGGAGCTGTTTTTT. The encoded protein is CSAIRQGSTGELFF.

In this sample, this clonotype turned up many times. This chain uses TRBV7-9 with TRBJ2-6; D unclear. Trimming stripped 3 bases from V and 3 bases from J, with 6 bases between. The length of the CDR3 is 14 residues. Germline CDR1 and CDR2: SEHNR and FQNEAQ (reference sequence). In nucleotides, the CDR3 is TGTGCCAGCAGCTTGGGGAATGGGGCCAACGTCCTGACTTTC. It is translated as CASSLGNGANVLTF.

This clonotype was observed a few times. The V gene is TRBV4-1, the J gene TRBJ1-1; 8 bases agree with TRBD1. J was trimmed by 10 bases and V by 1 base; bases with no gene match: 14. Germline V gene lookup returns CDR1 MGHRA and CDR2 YSYEKL. The CDR3 covers 16 residues. The CDR3 loop is CASSQGISGTGRVAFF. DNA for the CDR3: TGCGCCAGCAGCCAAGGGATATCCGGGACAGGCAGAGTAGCTTTCTTT.

V usage is TRBV15 and J usage is TRBJ2-3; D is unclear. CDR3 length: 15 amino acids. CDR1 LNHNV and CDR2 YYDKDF come from the germline V gene (reference sequence). The V and J ends lost 0 bases and 3 bases respectively, with 10 bases between them. CDR3 sequence (DNA): TGTGCCACCAGCAGAGATGATCTATCGACAGATACGCAGTATTTT. It codes for CATSRDDLSTDTQYF.